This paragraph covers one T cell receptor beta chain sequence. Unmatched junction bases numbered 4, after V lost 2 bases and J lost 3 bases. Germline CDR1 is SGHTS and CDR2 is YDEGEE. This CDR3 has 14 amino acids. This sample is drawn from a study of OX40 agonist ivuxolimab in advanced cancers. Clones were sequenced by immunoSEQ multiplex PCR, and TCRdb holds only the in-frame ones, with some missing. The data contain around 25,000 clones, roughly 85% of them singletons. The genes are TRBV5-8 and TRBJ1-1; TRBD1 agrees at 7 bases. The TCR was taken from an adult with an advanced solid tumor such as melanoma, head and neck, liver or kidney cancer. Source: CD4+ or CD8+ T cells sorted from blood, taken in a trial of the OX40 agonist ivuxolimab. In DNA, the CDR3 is TGTGCCAGCAGCTTAGATGACAGGGACACTGAAGCTTTCTTT. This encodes CASSLDDRDTEAFF.